A single sample is the source of the 24 T cell receptor beta chains below, sequenced in a study of blood T cells in healthy people across ages. With a J-beta primer mix and a sample-barcoded 5' primer, a second PCR ran about 6 to 11 cycles. MiXCR, run by TCRdb on the 5' RACE reads, gives a single entry per CDR3 protein. The sample carries approximately 760,000 distinct CDR3 sequences, 20% to 25% recorded once. The same sample was also used in a study of T cells of mothers and their children.

What was sequenced was blood. The receptors were sampled from a boy aged 5 to 17 in good health.

The chain has TRBV9 and TRBJ2-2; TRBD2 agrees at 14 bases. The J segment lost 2 bases and the V segment lost 3 bases, leaving 9 bases of the junction unmatched. Germline CDR1 is SGDLS and CDR2 is YYNGEE. The CDR3 spans 19 residues. The CDR3 sequence is CASSETSGRALDNTGELFF. CDR3 sequence (DNA): TGTGCCAGCAGCGAGACTAGCGGGAGGGCCCTTGATAACACCGGGGAGCTGTTTTTT.

This clonotype was seen only a few times. The CDR3 region has the DNA TGCAGTGCAAGGGGCTCTAGTGGTAGGACGGATACGCAGTATTTT. Translated: CSARGSSGRTDTQYF. V and J are TRBV20-1 and TRBJ2-3; TRBD1 might be the D (5 bases). Looked up from germline, CDR1 is DFQATT and CDR2 is SNEGSKA (reference sequence). Trimming took off 6 bases at V and 6 bases at J, with 22 bases between the two ends. This CDR3 is 15 amino acids long.

This chain links TRBV5-5 with TRBJ2-5, with 14 bases that match TRBD2. This CDR3 region has 17 residues. V shed 0 bases, J shed 3 bases, and the junction held 4 bases outside the gene matches. The germline CDR1 and CDR2 sequences are SGHKS and YYEKEE (reference sequence). The CDR3 reads CASSLGLAGGSEETQYF. In DNA, the CDR3 is TGTGCCAGCAGCTTGGGACTAGCGGGAGGGTCCGAAGAGACCCAGTACTTC. The entire variable domain, with the rest obtained from reference TRBV5-5 and TRBJ2-5, is as follows: DAGVTQSPTHLIKTRGQQVTLRCSPISGHKSVSWYQQVLGQGPQFIFQYYEKEERGRGNFPDRFSARQFPNYSSELNVNALLLGDSALYLCASSLGLAGGSEETQYFGPGTRLLVL.

This chain links TRBV4-1 with TRBJ2-4; 10 bases align to TRBD1. Germline values: CDR1 MGHRA, CDR2 YSYEKL. Germline trimming cut 3 bases from V and 6 bases from J; bases unmatched to any gene: 5. The CDR3 runs 15 residues. The CDR3 nucleotides are TGCGCCAGCAGCCAGGGGACAGGGGTACTAAACATTCAGTACTTC. Translating it yields CASSQGTGVLNIQYF.

This clonotype was found a few times. The rearrangement links TRBV20-1 to TRBJ2-5, with D perhaps TRBD2 (6 bases). Looked up from germline, CDR1 is DFQATT and CDR2 is SNEGSKA (reference sequence). The CDR3 sequence is 14 residues long. With 2 bases removed from V and 2 bases from J, the gap between germline ends came to 12 bases. The CDR3 protein is CSARIPGLQETQYF. The CDR3 bases are TGCAGTGCTAGAATTCCGGGACTTCAAGAGACCCAGTACTTC.

The table lists this clonotype with a few counts. This chain uses TRBV12-3 or TRBV12-4 with TRBJ2-3; 9 nucleotides line up with TRBD2. Trimming at V came to 7 bases and at J to 5 bases, leaving 16 bases not matched to a gene. The CDR3 extends over 17 amino acids. The CDR3 DNA sequence: TGTGCCAGCACTCCCAGTTGGCGAGCGGGGGGAAAAGATACGCAGTATTTT. It encodes CASTPSWRAGGKDTQYF.

The V gene is TRBV20-1, the J gene TRBJ2-1, with TRBD2 matching over 7 bases. This CDR3 is 16 amino acids long. Germline V gene data show CDR1 as DFQATT and CDR2 as SNEGSKA (reference sequence). V trimming: 1 base; J trimming: 2 bases; junction bases outside the gene matches: 8. The CDR3 DNA reads TGCAGTGCTAGAGTGGGAGGGCGCATACCCTACAATGAGCAGTTCTTC. Translating gives CSARVGGRIPYNEQFF.

This chain links TRBV9 with TRBJ2-5; either TRBD1 or TRBD2 may supply D (5 bases each). The end of the DNA aligns better with TRBJ2-1, so the J call may be wrong. The germline CDR1 and CDR2 sequences are SGDLS and YYNGEE. The CDR3 extends over 20 amino acids. CDR3 nucleotide sequence: TGTGCCAGCAGCGTAGCTATACGTGACCCAGGGAGCCCATTTCGGCATGAGCAGTTCTTC. Protein sequence: CASSVAIRDPGSPFRHEQFF.

This chain joins TRBV7-2 and TRBJ2-5; D gene unclear. The end of the DNA is better explained by TRBJ2-7, so the J call may be wrong. The CDR3 is made up of 15 amino acids. Germline CDR1 SGHTA, CDR2 FQGNSA. CDR3 bases: TGTGCCAGCAGCTTAGAAATGGGCAGCTCCTACGAGCAGTACTTC. This translates into CASSLEMGSSYEQYF.

The V and J genes are TRBV9 and TRBJ2-1; D is ambiguous. Trimming removed 0 bases at V and 9 bases at J, with 10 bases between. This CDR3 is built from 13 residues. Per the germline V gene, CDR1 is SGDLS and CDR2 is YYNGEE. The CDR3 loop is CASSVGFSFEQFF. CDR3 DNA: TGTGCCAGCAGCGTAGGGTTTAGCTTTGAGCAGTTCTTC.

This clonotype has a handful of counts. The V call is TRBV25-1, the J call TRBJ1-1; a possible D gene is TRBD1 (5 bases). Trimming stripped 2 bases from V and 7 bases from J, with 17 bases between. The length of the CDR3 is 15 residues. CDR1 and CDR2 (germline): MGHDK, SYGVNS. The CDR3 spells CASSEPGDARLEAFF. The CDR3 coding sequence is TGTGCCAGCAGTGAACCCGGGGACGCCAGGCTTGAAGCTTTCTTT.

This clonotype was counted many times. The chain is built from TRBV6-6 and TRBJ2-5; D possibly corresponds to TRBD1 (6 bases). The last part of the DNA fits TRBJ2-7 better; the J call may be wrong. This CDR3 spans 13 amino acids. Germline CDR1 and CDR2: MNHNY and SVGAGI (reference sequence). The CDR3 region has the DNA TGTGCCAGCAGGTCGGGACACCTCTACGAGCAGTACTTC. Protein sequence: CASRSGHLYEQYF.

V usage is TRBV7-9 and J usage is TRBJ2-5; D gene unclear. This CDR3 region has 14 residues. The germline CDR1 and CDR2 sequences are SEHNR and FQNEAQ (reference sequence). The V gene lost 3 bases and the J gene lost 5 bases, with 13 bases spanning the gap. CDR3 sequence: CASSFTPTLETQYF. For the CDR3, the DNA is TGTGCCAGCAGCTTTACCCCCACGTTGGAGACCCAGTACTTC.

This chain links TRBV29-1 with TRBJ2-2, with D perhaps assigned TRBD1 or TRBD2 (5 bases each). In germline, CDR1 is SQVTM, CDR2 ANQGSEA. This CDR3 is 14 amino acids long. Trimming removed 7 bases from V and 7 bases from J, with 19 bases in between. The CDR3 DNA follows: TGCAGCGCCGAGGGGCAGGACCCGTACGGGGAGCTGTTTTTT. The encoded protein is CSAEGQDPYGELFF.

The chain couples TRBV10-3 to TRBJ2-7; 9 bases are a match to TRBD1. V shed 7 bases, J shed 3 bases, and the junction held 7 bases outside the gene matches. Germline V gives CDR1 ENHRY, CDR2 SYGVKD. CDR3 size: 14 residues. DNA of the CDR3: TGTGCCATCACCGACGGGACAGGGAACTACGAGCAGTACTTC. Translated, it gives CAITDGTGNYEQYF.

In regard to this clonotype: At one end, the junction sequence differs from germline, possibly due to a read error. The rearrangement joins TRBV3-1 to TRBJ2-7; 10 bases align to TRBD2. This CDR3 has 17 amino acids. Looked up from germline, CDR1 is LGHDT and CDR2 is YNNKEL (reference sequence). DNA for the CDR3: TGTGCCAGCAGCCTCTCCAGACTAGCGGGCCGTCCCTACGAGCAGCACTTC. Translated: CASSLSRLAGRPYEQHF.

This clonotype has just a few counts. The CDR3 coding sequence is TGTGCCAGTAGCCGAAGGGACGGACCGGTTAGCGAGCAGTACTTC. Encoded protein: CASSRRDGPVSEQYF. This chain joins TRBV19 and TRBJ2-7; D possibly matches TRBD1 or TRBD2 (5 bases each). The CDR3 has 15 amino acids. V was trimmed by 6 bases and J by 6 bases, leaving 21 bases between them. Per germline, CDR1 LNHDA and CDR2 SQIVND (reference sequence).

About this clonotype: Germline is not matched at one junction end, which may reflect a read error. This chain connects TRBV4-2 to TRBJ1-4, with D tentatively TRBD1 (5 bases). Germline CDR1 reads LGHNA; CDR2 reads YNFKEQ. This CDR3 has 15 residues. This CDR3 reads CVSSPHWDPDEKLFF. Here the CDR3 DNA reads TGTGTCAGCAGCCCCCACTGGGACCCAGATGAAAAACTGTTTTTT.

The chain recombines TRBV29-1 with TRBJ1-3; TRBD1 matches 9 bases. The CDR3 totals 13 residues. Germline values: CDR1 SQVTM, CDR2 ANQGSEA. With 6 bases clipped from V and 4 bases from J, the junction kept 4 bases outside the gene matches. This chain's CDR3 is CSVRGTGGNTIYF. Here the CDR3 DNA reads TGCAGCGTGCGGGGGACAGGGGGAAACACCATATATTTT.

This clonotype was counted only a few times. The junction and the germline gene differ at one end; a read error may be behind it. The J gene is TRBJ2-2, the V gene TRBV15; 7 bases map to TRBD1. The CDR3 loop spans 15 amino acids. Germline values: CDR1 LNHNV, CDR2 YYDKDF (reference sequence). The CDR3 here is CAASSDRANTGELFF. CDR3 coding DNA: TGTGCCGCCAGCAGTGACAGGGCTAACACCGGGGAGCTGTTTTTT.

This clonotype appeared a few times. This chain links TRBV28 with TRBJ1-3, with D perhaps matching TRBD1 (6 bases). The V end lost 5 bases, the J end lost 10 bases, and 15 bases lay between the germline ends. The germline gives CDR1 MDHEN, CDR2 SYDVKM. CDR3 size: 13 residues. CDR3 sequence: CASSGGKGETIYF. CDR3 nucleotide sequence: TGTGCCAGCAGTGGGGGAAAGGGGGAGACCATATATTTT. The entire variable domain, with the rest obtained from reference TRBV28 and TRBJ1-3, is as follows: DVKVTQSSRYLVKRTGEKVFLECVQDMDHENMFWYRQDPGLGLRLIYFSYDVKMKEKGDIPEGYSVSREKKERFSLILESASTNQTSMYLCASSGGKGETIYFGEGSWLTVV.

The table lists this clonotype with a count of one. As DNA, the CDR3 is TGCGCCAGCAGCGCAATGGACCGCTTCTACACCGGGGAGCTGTTTTTT. Residues: CASSAMDRFYTGELFF. This sequence joins TRBV5-1 and TRBJ2-2, with D unresolved. Germline loops: CDR1 SGHRS, CDR2 YFSETQ. The CDR3 totals 16 residues. V was shortened by 4 bases and J by 3 bases, with 16 bases between the two germline ends.

This clonotype showed up just a few times. V usage is TRBV12-3 or TRBV12-4 and J usage is TRBJ2-7; D tentatively reads TRBD1 or TRBD2 (5 bases each). Trimming took off 11 bases at V and 3 bases at J, with 17 bases between the two ends. The CDR3 covers 13 residues. This chain's CDR3 is CASSWAGSYEQYF. The CDR3 DNA is TGTGCCTCATCTTGGGCAGGGAGCTACGAGCAGTACTTC.

The chain combines TRBV20-1 with TRBJ2-7; possible D gene TRBD1, 6 bases. The CDR3 is made up of 13 amino acids. V was shortened by 3 bases and J by 9 bases, with 18 bases between the two germline ends. Germline V gene lookup returns CDR1 DFQATT and CDR2 SNEGSKA (reference sequence). CDR3 nucleotide sequence: TGCAGTGCTAGGGAAGCCGGGACATTGGGGCAGTACTTC. Translating gives CSAREAGTLGQYF.